This TCR beta chain emerged from a study of blood T cell repertoires in COVID-19. About the study: PBMCs, B-cell-depleted T cells, or T cells provided the cDNA or gDNA that made up the material.

This clone came up a few times. Germline V CDR1 and CDR2: MGHDK, SYGVNS. V was trimmed by 2 bases and J by 9 bases, leaving 8 bases between them. CDR3 length: 12 residues. Sequencing was performed with immunoSEQ multiplex PCR; in TCRdb, only in-frame clones are kept and a portion is missing. The table records around 170,000 clones, about 91% of them present only once. The gene calls are TRBV25-1 and TRBJ2-1; D might be TRBD1 (6 bases). This TCR was sampled from a woman aged 25 to 39 with acute or convalescent COVID-19. The sequencing sample was made of peripheral blood. CDR3 in amino acids: CASSEQGSEQFF. CDR3 nucleotides: TGTGCCAGCAGTGAACAGGGGAGTGAGCAGTTCTTC.